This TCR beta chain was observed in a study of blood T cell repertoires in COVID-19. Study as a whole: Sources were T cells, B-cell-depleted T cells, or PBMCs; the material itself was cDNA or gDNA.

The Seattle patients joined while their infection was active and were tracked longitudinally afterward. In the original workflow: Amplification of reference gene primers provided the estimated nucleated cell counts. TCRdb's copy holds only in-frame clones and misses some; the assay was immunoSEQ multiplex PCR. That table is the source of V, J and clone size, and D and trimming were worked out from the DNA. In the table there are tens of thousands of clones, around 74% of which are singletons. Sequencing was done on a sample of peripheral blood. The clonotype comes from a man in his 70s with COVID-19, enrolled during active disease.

The CDR3 DNA reads as TGTGCCAGCAGTCGGAGGGGGCGCCATGGCTACACCTTC. Its translation is CASSRRGRHGYTF. The rearrangement links TRBV28 to TRBJ1-2; 7 nucleotides align to TRBD1. Germline CDR1 and CDR2: MDHEN and SYDVKM. CDR3 length equals 13 residues. V was pared by 5 bases and J by 6 bases, with 6 bases of the junction left unmatched.